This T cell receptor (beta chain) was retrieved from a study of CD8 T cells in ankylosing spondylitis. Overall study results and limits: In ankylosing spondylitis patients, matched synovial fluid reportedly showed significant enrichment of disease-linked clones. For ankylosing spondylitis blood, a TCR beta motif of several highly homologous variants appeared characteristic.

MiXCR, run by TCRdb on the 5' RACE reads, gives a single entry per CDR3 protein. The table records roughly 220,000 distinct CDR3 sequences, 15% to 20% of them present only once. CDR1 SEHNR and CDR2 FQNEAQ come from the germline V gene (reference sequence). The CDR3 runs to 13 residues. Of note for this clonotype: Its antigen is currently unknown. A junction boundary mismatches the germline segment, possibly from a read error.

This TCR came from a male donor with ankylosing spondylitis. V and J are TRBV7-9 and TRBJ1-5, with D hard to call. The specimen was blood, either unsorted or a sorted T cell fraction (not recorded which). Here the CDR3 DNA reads TGTGCCAGCAGCCTAAGCTGGAATCAGACCCAGCATTTT. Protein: CASSLSWNQTQHF.